This is a list of T cell receptor beta chains from one sample in a study of T cell responses to AZD1222 COVID-19 vaccine. Assay used: immunoSEQ multiplex PCR; TCRdb lists only in-frame clones, some missing. The table records about 130,000 clones, more than 75% of them present only once. This specimen was peripheral blood, taken on day 0 of AZD1222 vaccination. Every receptor here comes from an adult in good health. CDR3s include the opening cysteine and the closing phenylalanine or tryptophan. The order of the fields is clone size, D gene, J gene, V gene, CDR3 protein, CDR3 DNA. The D gene is left open where the match is weak. Only part of the rows carry a size: once, few, many, or a class if the clone is expanded.

size: -
D: -
J: TRBJ1-1
V: TRBV4-1
CDR3: CASSQDPTGEAFF
DNA: TGCGCCAGCAGCCAAGACCCGACAGGAGAAGCTTTCTTT

size: -
D: -
J: TRBJ1-2
V: TRBV11-2
CDR3: CASSSYRNRRANYGYTF
DNA: TGTGCCAGCAGCTCATATAGAAACAGGAGAGCTAACTATGGCTACACCTTC

size: -
D: TRBD1
J: TRBJ2-7
V: TRBV6-2/TRBV6-3
CDR3: CASRPTGQGTYEQYF
DNA: TGTGCCAGCAGGCCTACCGGACAGGGGACCTACGAGCAGTACTTC

size: -
D: TRBD2
J: TRBJ2-7
V: TRBV19
CDR3: CASSIGDYYAYEQYF
DNA: TGTGCCAGTAGTATAGGGGACTACTATGCTTACGAGCAGTACTTC

size: -
D: -
J: TRBJ2-2
V: TRBV14
CDR3: CASTSRGTNTGELFF
DNA: TGTGCCAGCACCTCCAGGGGAACGAACACCGGGGAGCTGTTTTTT

size: -
D: -
J: TRBJ2-1
V: TRBV4-3
CDR3: CASSQDGLRGDEQFF
DNA: TGCGCCAGCAGCCAAGATGGCTTGCGGGGCGATGAGCAGTTCTTC

size: -
D: -
J: TRBJ1-6
V: TRBV19
CDR3: CASSMWGNSPLHF
DNA: TGTGCCAGTAGTATGTGGGGGAATTCACCCCTCCACTTT

size: -
D: -
J: TRBJ2-1
V: TRBV27
CDR3: CASSLMNLGASYNEQFF
DNA: TGTGCCAGCAGTTTAATGAACCTAGGGGCATCCTACAATGAGCAGTTCTTC

size: -
D: -
J: TRBJ2-7
V: TRBV19
CDR3: CASSITMTVPYEQYF
DNA: TGTGCCAGTAGTATAACCATGACGGTTCCCTACGAGCAGTACTTC

size: few
D: TRBD1
J: TRBJ1-5
V: TRBV7-9
CDR3: CASSSYLGTGGPRDQPQHF
DNA: TGTGCCAGCAGCTCTTACCTTGGGACAGGGGGGCCAAGGGATCAGCCCCAGCATTTT

size: -
D: -
J: TRBJ2-2
V: TRBV7-3
CDR3: CASSLLDTRPGELFF
DNA: TGTGCCAGCAGCCTATTGGACACCCGGCCCGGGGAGCTGTTTTTT

size: few
D: -
J: TRBJ1-1
V: TRBV3-1/TRBV3-2
CDR3: CASSQHLNTEAFF
DNA: TGTGCCAGCAGCCAACACCTAAACACTGAAGCTTTCTTT

size: -
D: -
J: TRBJ2-1
V: TRBV11-2
CDR3: CASSLPRPSYNEQFF
DNA: TGTGCCAGCAGCTTACCCAGGCCTTCCTACAATGAGCAGTTCTTC

size: -
D: -
J: TRBJ1-2
V: TRBV6-2/TRBV6-3
CDR3: CASSDRRDGNYGYTF
DNA: TGTGCCAGCAGTGACCGCCGGGACGGAAACTATGGCTACACCTTC

size: once
D: -
J: TRBJ2-6
V: TRBV5-1
CDR3: CASSLAGQGGSGANVLTF
DNA: TGCGCCAGCAGCTTGGCCGGGCAGGGAGGCTCTGGGGCCAACGTCCTGACTTTC

size: -
D: TRBD1
J: TRBJ2-6
V: TRBV27
CDR3: CASSPWTGTGIGANVLTF
DNA: TGTGCCAGCAGTCCTTGGACAGGTACAGGCATTGGGGCCAACGTCCTGACTTTC

size: -
D: TRBD1
J: TRBJ1-6
V: TRBV28
CDR3: CASSYEGQGVRPLHF
DNA: TGTGCCAGCAGTTATGAAGGACAGGGTGTCAGGCCCCTCCACTTT

size: -
D: TRBD1
J: TRBJ1-2
V: TRBV2
CDR3: CASSRDSFYGYTF
DNA: TGTGCCAGCAGCCGGGACAGTTTCTATGGCTACACCTTC

size: few
D: -
J: TRBJ1-1
V: TRBV7-9
CDR3: CASSLREGGNTEAFF
DNA: TGTGCCAGCAGCTTACGTGAAGGGGGAAACACTGAAGCTTTCTTT

size: -
D: -
J: TRBJ2-3
V: TRBV15
CDR3: CASSLEGGNTDTQYF
DNA: TGTGCCAGCTCATTGGAGGGTGGGAATACAGATACGCAGTATTTT

size: -
D: -
J: TRBJ2-2
V: TRBV20-1
CDR3: CSASDMSASGTGELFF
DNA: TGCAGTGCTAGTGATATGTCGGCCTCGGGGACCGGGGAGCTGTTTTTT

size: -
D: -
J: TRBJ1-4
V: TRBV15
CDR3: CATSPLREKLFF
DNA: TGTGCCACCAGCCCACTACGAGAAAAACTGTTTTTT

size: few
D: -
J: TRBJ1-2
V: TRBV27
CDR3: CASSSAGGYRHYGYTF
DNA: TGTGCCAGCAGTTCGGCCGGGGGGTACCGACACTATGGCTACACCTTC

size: -
D: -
J: TRBJ1-2
V: TRBV24-1
CDR3: CATSDHGQTLYGYTF
DNA: TGTGCCACCAGTGATCACGGACAGACCCTCTATGGCTACACCTTC

size: -
D: -
J: TRBJ1-3
V: TRBV21-1
CDR3: CASSEGTGVRFGNTIYF
DNA: TGTGCCAGCTCAGAAGGGACAGGGGTTCGGTTTGGAAACACCATATATTTT

size: -
D: -
J: TRBJ1-4
V: TRBV7-2
CDR3: CASSPPNEKLFF
DNA: TGTGCCAGCAGCCCCCCGAATGAAAAACTGTTTTTT

size: -
D: -
J: TRBJ2-7
V: TRBV2
CDR3: CASSEMGRSYEQYF
DNA: TGTGCCAGCAGTGAAATGGGCCGCTCCTACGAGCAGTACTTC

size: -
D: -
J: TRBJ1-1
V: TRBV27
CDR3: CASSLVFGGQTEAFF
DNA: TGTGCCAGCAGTTTGGTTTTCGGGGGGCAAACTGAAGCTTTCTTT

size: -
D: TRBD1
J: TRBJ1-6
V: TRBV15
CDR3: CATRDRQGHLQNSPLHF
DNA: TGTGCCACCAGAGATCGACAGGGCCACCTCCAGAATTCACCCCTCCACTTT

size: -
D: TRBD2
J: TRBJ2-3
V: TRBV4-3
CDR3: CASSQAQGAGVPDTQYF
DNA: TGCGCCAGCAGCCAAGCCCAAGGAGCGGGGGTCCCAGATACGCAGTATTTT

size: -
D: -
J: TRBJ1-2
V: TRBV28
CDR3: CASSPRQNYGYTF
DNA: TGTGCCAGCAGTCCCCGACAGAACTATGGCTACACCTTC

size: -
D: TRBD2
J: TRBJ2-3
V: TRBV28
CDR3: CASSLRGGLDTQYF
DNA: TGTGCCAGCAGTTTGCGGGGGGGATTAGATACGCAGTATTTT

size: -
D: -
J: TRBJ1-2
V: TRBV28
CDR3: CASSLSTRVGGYTF
DNA: TGTGCCAGCAGTTTATCGACCAGGGTGGGTGGCTACACCTTC

size: -
D: TRBD2
J: TRBJ2-1
V: TRBV3-1/TRBV3-2
CDR3: CASSRAGGQREQFF
DNA: TGTGCCAGCAGCCGGGCGGGGGGGCAGAGGGAGCAGTTCTTC

size: -
D: -
J: TRBJ1-1
V: TRBV4-1
CDR3: CASSGGVATANTEAFF
DNA: TGCGCCAGCAGCGGGGGGGTAGCGACGGCGAACACTGAAGCTTTCTTT

size: -
D: -
J: TRBJ1-2
V: TRBV7-8
CDR3: CASSPWAGSDYGYTF
DNA: TGTGCCAGCAGCCCCTGGGCAGGGTCTGACTATGGCTACACCTTC

size: -
D: -
J: TRBJ1-1
V: TRBV6-5
CDR3: CASSLQGFGVEAFF
DNA: TGTGCCAGCTCCCTGCAGGGTTTCGGGGTAGAAGCTTTCTTT

size: -
D: -
J: TRBJ1-4
V: TRBV7-2
CDR3: CASSLGGPSNEKLFF
DNA: TGTGCCAGCAGCTTAGGGGGACCCTCTAATGAAAAACTGTTTTTT

size: -
D: -
J: TRBJ1-2
V: TRBV6-5
CDR3: CASSYSADPNYGYTF
DNA: TGTGCCAGCAGTTACTCTGCAGACCCTAACTATGGCTACACCTTC

size: -
D: -
J: TRBJ1-4
V: TRBV11-2
CDR3: CASSLMGGTTNEKLFF
DNA: TGTGCCAGCAGCTTAATGGGGGGCACAACTAATGAAAAACTGTTTTTT

size: -
D: -
J: TRBJ1-2
V: TRBV6-5
CDR3: CVSTYWDYGYTF
DNA: TGTGTCAGCACTTACTGGGACTATGGCTACACCTTC

size: -
D: -
J: TRBJ2-7
V: TRBV2
CDR3: CASSRDQQGEQYF
DNA: TGTGCCAGCAGTCGGGACCAGCAGGGAGAGCAGTACTTC

size: -
D: TRBD1
J: TRBJ2-7
V: TRBV12-3/TRBV12-4
CDR3: CASRRTGALEQYF
DNA: TGTGCCAGCAGGCGGACAGGGGCCCTCGAGCAGTACTTC

size: -
D: TRBD2
J: TRBJ2-7
V: TRBV19
CDR3: CASSPGVAGGSYSYEQYF
DNA: TGTGCCAGTAGTCCCGGGGTAGCGGGGGGCTCCTACTCCTACGAGCAGTACTTC

size: -
D: -
J: TRBJ1-4
V: TRBV12-3/TRBV12-4
CDR3: CASGTEKLFF
DNA: TGTGCCAGCGGGACAGAAAAACTGTTTTTT

size: -
D: -
J: TRBJ2-2
V: TRBV7-2
CDR3: CASSLDVGTGELFF
DNA: TGTGCCAGCAGCCTAGACGTGGGGACCGGGGAGCTGTTTTTT

size: -
D: -
J: TRBJ1-1
V: TRBV9
CDR3: CASSGGRTEAFF
DNA: TGTGCCAGCAGCGGTGGACGCACTGAAGCTTTCTTT

size: few
D: -
J: TRBJ1-1
V: TRBV15
CDR3: CATSRTANTEAFF
DNA: TGTGCCACCAGCAGGACAGCCAACACTGAAGCTTTCTTT

size: -
D: -
J: TRBJ1-2
V: TRBV10-3
CDR3: CAISESSGLDGYTF
DNA: TGTGCCATCAGTGAGTCGTCGGGGTTAGATGGCTACACCTTC

size: few
D: -
J: TRBJ1-2
V: TRBV19
CDR3: CASISRSWGYTF
DNA: TGTGCCAGTATTAGCAGGTCGTGGGGCTACACCTTC

size: -
D: -
J: TRBJ1-4
V: TRBV9
CDR3: CASSEWDNEKLFF
DNA: TGTGCCAGCAGCGAGTGGGACAATGAAAAACTGTTTTTT

size: -
D: TRBD1
J: TRBJ1-5
V: TRBV28
CDR3: CASSFRGTGPYQPQHF
DNA: TGTGCCAGCAGTTTCCGTGGGACAGGCCCGTATCAGCCCCAGCATTTT

size: once
D: -
J: TRBJ2-7
V: TRBV28
CDR3: CASSSLPRGGGEQYF
DNA: TGTGCCAGCAGCTCCCTCCCGAGGGGGGGCGGCGAGCAGTACTTC

size: -
D: -
J: TRBJ1-6
V: TRBV5-1
CDR3: CASSLSDEAPLHF
DNA: TGCGCCAGCAGCTTATCCGACGAAGCACCCCTCCACTTT